Shown below are 17 T cell receptor beta chains from a single sample sequenced in a study of blood T cells in healthy people across ages. The second PCR ran roughly 7 to 12 cycles with a sample-barcoded 5' primer and J-beta primers. One entry per CDR3 protein results from TCRdb running MiXCR on the 5' RACE reads. Here the sample spans around 1,100,000 distinct CDR3 sequences, around two fifths being singletons. The source material was blood. The receptors originated from a man between 18 and 29 years old in good health.

The V call is TRBV11-2, the J call TRBJ2-7; the match to TRBD2 covers 10 bases. CDR3 length: 18 residues. Unmatched junction bases numbered 16, after V lost 1 base and J lost 7 bases. Germline V gene sequence: CDR1 SGHAT, CDR2 FQNNGV. The CDR3 loop is CASSLGTSGSPLYNEQYF. CDR3 DNA sequence: TGTGCCAGCAGCTTAGGGACTAGCGGATCTCCCCTATACAATGAGCAGTACTTC.

In its sample, this clonotype was seen a few times. DNA of the CDR3: TGTGCCAGCAGTTTATCGCGGCTGAACACTGAAGCTTTCTTT. Translation: CASSLSRLNTEAFF. The chain recombines TRBV27 with TRBJ1-1; D call uncertain. This CDR3 comprises 14 residues. Trimming took 0 bases from V and 0 from J, leaving 5 bases between them. Germline CDR1 and CDR2: MNHEY and SMNVEV (reference sequence).

The chain links TRBV12-3 or TRBV12-4 to TRBJ2-5; 11 positions agree with TRBD2. CDR3 size: 15 residues. J gave up 11 bases and V 4 bases, and 12 bases lay outside the gene matches. Here the CDR3 reads CASSSSSGGLNEQYF. The CDR3 DNA sequence: TGTGCCAGCAGTTCCTCTAGCGGGGGGTTAAATGAGCAGTACTTC.

This chain connects TRBV25-1 to TRBJ2-7; 7 nucleotides line up with TRBD1. The germline V gene has CDR1 MGHDK and CDR2 SYGVNS. The trim removed 7 bases at V and 3 bases at J, leaving 9 bases unmatched. The CDR3 sequence is 14 residues long. The CDR3 reads CASTPPGQSYEQYF. CDR3 coding DNA: TGTGCCAGCACCCCTCCGGGACAGAGCTACGAGCAGTACTTC.

The chain couples TRBV12-3 or TRBV12-4 to TRBJ1-1; D remains unclear. The ends were cut back, 2 bases at V and 1 base at J, with 8 bases in the middle. CDR3 size: 14 residues. The CDR3 bases are TGTGCCAGCAGTTTAAAGGTTTCGAACACTGAAGCTTTCTTT. Its translation: CASSLKVSNTEAFF.

V is TRBV4-1 and J is TRBJ2-7, with 7 bases lining up with TRBD2. Germline values: CDR1 MGHRA, CDR2 YSYEKL. The V and J ends lost 1 base and 7 bases, in that order; junction bases with no gene match: 10. The CDR3 has 15 residues. CDR3: CASSQVQRGWHEQYF. For the CDR3, the DNA is TGCGCCAGCAGCCAAGTACAGCGGGGTTGGCATGAGCAGTACTTC.

This clonotype was observed at least ten times. This chain joins TRBV21-1 and TRBJ2-5; the table's TRBD1 call for D was not verified on the DNA. TRBV21-1 is termed a pseudogene. The CDR3 runs to 14 residues. The CDR3 here is CASSKDPGKETQYF. For the CDR3, the DNA is TGTGCCAGCAGCAAAGATCCGGGGAAAGAGACCCAGTACTTC.

The J gene is TRBJ2-4, the V gene TRBV6-5, with D possibly being TRBD1 (6 bases). The CDR3 is 12 amino acids. V lost 5 bases to trimming and J lost 14 bases, with 16 bases between them. CDR1 MNHEY and CDR2 SVGAGI come from the germline V gene. The CDR3 region has the DNA TGTGCCAGCAGTGCCGGGACAACGTACGAGTACTTC. Protein product: CASSAGTTYEYF.

The chain has TRBV4-3 and TRBJ1-1; no reliable D call. CDR1 LGHNA and CDR2 YSLEER come from the germline V gene. The CDR3 length is 15 residues. V was pared by 0 bases and J by 12 bases, with 20 bases between. The CDR3 loop reads CASSQDWLATFPPFF. CDR3 nucleotide sequence: TGCGCCAGCAGCCAAGATTGGTTAGCGACTTTTCCTCCTTTCTTT.

This clonotype came up a few times. V is TRBV20-1 and J is TRBJ1-2, with D perhaps matching TRBD1 (6 bases). The germline V and J ends were trimmed by 1 base and 3 bases, with 15 bases remaining between them. The CDR3 length is 15 residues. Germline values: CDR1 DFQATT, CDR2 SNEGSKA (reference sequence). This CDR3 is CSARAGGGRDYGYTF. The CDR3 nucleotides are TGCAGTGCTAGAGCCGGGGGGGGGCGCGACTATGGCTACACCTTC.

This clonotype occurred many times. The rearrangement joins TRBV29-1 to TRBJ1-5; 8 positions match TRBD1. The germline V gene has CDR1 SQVTM and CDR2 ANQGSEA. CDR3 size: 12 residues. The ends lost 6 bases at V and 4 bases at J; junction bases unmatched: 2. CDR3 in amino acids: CSVGDRNQPQHF. CDR3 in DNA: TGCAGCGTCGGGGACAGGAATCAGCCCCAGCATTTT.

The J gene is TRBJ2-5, the V gene TRBV20-1; D is perhaps TRBD1 or TRBD2 (5 bases each). The end of the DNA is better explained by TRBJ2-1, so the J call may be wrong. CDR3 length: 14 residues. Germline V gene data show CDR1 as DFQATT and CDR2 as SNEGSKA (reference sequence). The CDR3 DNA reads TGCAGTGCTAGAGTCGGGGTAGGACAAGAGACCCAGTTCTTC. Its translation: CSARVGVGQETQFF.

The chain couples TRBV27 to TRBJ2-1; tentative D call: TRBD1 (5 bases). Gene TRBJ2-7 matches the end of the DNA better, so the J call may be wrong. The CDR3 length is 15 residues. Germline V CDR1 and CDR2: MNHEY, SMNVEV (reference sequence). The CDR3 protein is CASSLYRYSYNEQYF. CDR3 sequence (DNA): TGTGCCAGCAGTTTATACAGGTACTCCTACAATGAGCAGTACTTC.

This sequence joins TRBV18 and TRBJ2-3; tentatively, D is TRBD2 (5 bases). The germline CDR1 and CDR2 sequences are KGHSH and LQKENI. The CDR3 runs 15 residues. Deletions cut 0 bases from V and 6 bases from J, with 13 bases between. The CDR3 sequence: CASSPPEEPRDTQYF. DNA for the CDR3: TGTGCCAGCTCACCACCGGAGGAGCCCCGGGATACGCAGTATTTT.

A few counts support this clonotype. The rearrangement joins TRBV2 to TRBJ2-3; the match to TRBD2 covers 12 bases. The CDR3 extends over 16 amino acids. CDR1 SNHLY and CDR2 FYNNEI come from the germline V gene. V gave up 7 bases and J gave up 4 bases; unmatched junction bases: 9. The DNA of the CDR3 is TGTGCCAGCAACCCCTCGACTAGCGGGGGCTCAGATACGCAGTATTTT. Translated, it gives CASNPSTSGGSDTQYF.

The rearrangement uses TRBV4-3 and TRBJ1-5; a weak D match, TRBD1 (5 bases). The CDR3 is made up of 15 amino acids. Trimming shortened V by 0 bases and J by 7 bases, and 13 bases separated the two germline ends. Per the germline V gene, CDR1 is LGHNA and CDR2 is YSLEER. The CDR3 sequence: CASSQDLGDGQPQHF. DNA of the CDR3: TGCGCCAGCAGCCAAGATTTGGGGGATGGACAGCCCCAGCATTTT.

V and J are TRBV6-5 and TRBJ1-3; no reliable D call. CDR1 is MNHEY, CDR2 SVGAGI, per germline. V was clipped by 2 bases and J by 4 bases, with 15 bases between them. The CDR3 extends over 16 amino acids. CDR3 sequence reads: CASSYNREVFGNTIYF. CDR3 nucleotides: TGTGCCAGCAGTTACAATCGTGAGGTTTTCGGAAACACCATATATTTT.